What follows are 8 T cell receptor beta chains derived from one specimen sequenced in a study of OX40 agonist ivuxolimab in advanced cancers. Libraries were prepared by immunoSEQ multiplex PCR; TCRdb keeps only in-frame clonotypes and omits some of them. The sample lists about 72,000 clones; 85% to 90% were seen once. Source: CD4+ or CD8+ T cells sorted from blood, taken in a trial of the OX40 agonist ivuxolimab. These receptors were collected from an adult with an advanced solid tumor such as melanoma, head and neck, liver or kidney cancer.

With respect to this clone: A read error may produce the germline difference seen at one junction end. The chain links TRBV7-7 to TRBJ2-5; TRBD1 aligns across 7 bases. From germline, CDR1 is SSHAT and CDR2 FNYEAQ (reference sequence). The CDR3 consists of 13 residues. In nucleotides, the CDR3 is TGTGCTAGCAGCTTAGGGGGCTTGGAGACCCAGTACTTC. It codes for CASSLGGLETQYF. The variable domain in full, completed from reference TRBV7-7 and TRBJ2-5, reads GAGVSQSPRYKVTKRGQDVTLRCDPISSHATLYWYQQALGQGPEFLTYFNYEAQPDKSGLPSDRFSAERPEGSISTLTIQRTEQRDSAMYRCASSLGGLETQYFGPGTRLLVL.

The chain recombines TRBV5-1 with TRBJ2-1; 8 nucleotides align to TRBD2. The CDR3 contains 15 residues. Unmatched junction bases numbered 12, after V lost 4 bases and J lost 9 bases. CDR1 and CDR2 (germline): SGHRS, YFSETQ. The DNA of the CDR3 is TGCGCCAGCAGCCTGGGGGGACTAGGGGTCCTTGAGCAGTTCTTC. Protein: CASSLGGLGVLEQFF. Complete variable domain (other parts from reference TRBV5-1 and TRBJ2-1): KAGVTQTPRYLIKTRGQQVTLSCSPISGHRSVSWYQQTPGQGLQFLFEYFSETQRNKGNFPGRFSGRQFSNSRSEMNVSTLELGDSALYLCASSLGGLGVLEQFFGPGTRLTVL.

The chain recombines TRBV28 with TRBJ2-7; 7 bases align to TRBD1. The V and J ends lost 4 bases and 0 bases, in that order; junction bases with no gene match: 9. The germline gives CDR1 MDHEN, CDR2 SYDVKM. This CDR3 contains 16 residues. For the CDR3, the DNA is TGTGCCAGCAGTTCTCCGGGACAGTTAATCTCCTACGAGCAGTACTTC. Translated, it gives CASSSPGQLISYEQYF. Combining the CDR3 with reference TRBV28 and TRBJ2-7 gives the whole variable domain DVKVTQSSRYLVKRTGEKVFLECVQDMDHENMFWYRQDPGLGLRLIYFSYDVKMKEKGDIPEGYSVSREKKERFSLILESASTNQTSMYLCASSSPGQLISYEQYFGPGTRLTVT.

This chain uses TRBV7-3 with TRBJ2-5, with 11 bases identical to TRBD1. Germline-derived CDR1 and CDR2 are SGHTA and FQGTGA. The CDR3 is 15 amino acids. J gave up 5 bases and V 4 bases, and 6 bases lay outside the gene matches. CDR3 sequence: CASSSGQGAWETQYF. The DNA for the CDR3 is TGTGCCAGCAGCTCCGGACAGGGGGCCTGGGAGACCCAGTACTTC. Combining the CDR3 with reference TRBV7-3 and TRBJ2-5 gives the whole variable domain GAGVSQTPSNKVTEKGKYVELRCDPISGHTALYWYRQSLGQGPEFLIYFQGTGAADDSGLPNDRFFAVRPEGSVSTLKIQRTERGDSAVYLCASSSGQGAWETQYFGPGTRLLVL.

V usage is TRBV28 and J usage is TRBJ2-1; 7 bases map to TRBD1. CDR3 size: 17 residues. The V segment lost 3 bases and the J segment 6 bases; nucleotides outside the gene matches: 14. The germline gives CDR1 MDHEN, CDR2 SYDVKM. The CDR3 DNA sequence: TGTGCCAGCAGTTTCGATAGGGACAGTGCTAAACGCAATGAGCAGTTCTTC. Its protein is CASSFDRDSAKRNEQFF.

The rearrangement uses TRBV5-1 and TRBJ2-7; possibly TRBD1 or TRBD2 for D (5 bases each). From germline, CDR1 is SGHRS and CDR2 YFSETQ. The CDR3 is 14 residues long. The V and J ends lost 2 bases and 7 bases respectively, with 16 bases between them. CDR3 DNA: TGCGCCAGCAGCTTCCGGGACGGGGCCTCGGAGCAGTACTTC. The encoded protein is CASSFRDGASEQYF.

This chain uses TRBV4-2 with TRBJ2-1, with D perhaps being TRBD1 or TRBD2 (6 bases each). This CDR3 comprises 14 residues. V lost 0 bases and J 8 bases, leaving 11 bases between the germline ends. Germline V gives CDR1 LGHNA, CDR2 YNFKEQ. CDR3 in DNA: TGTGCCAGCAGCCAAGATCGGGGGCGGGATGAGCAGTTCTTC. Translation: CASSQDRGRDEQFF.

The chain uses TRBV5-5 and TRBJ2-1; TRBD2 might be the D (6 bases). With 5 bases removed from V and 5 bases from J, the gap between germline ends came to 17 bases. The CDR3 has 15 amino acids. CDR1 and CDR2 from the germline V gene are SGHKS and YYEKEE (reference sequence). In nucleotides, the CDR3 is TGTGCCAGCAGTCGGGGGACGGGACGAAACAATGAGCAGTTCTTC. Translating gives CASSRGTGRNNEQFF.